These 8 T cell receptor beta chains came from one sample sequenced in a study of blood T cell repertoires in COVID-19. Measured with immunoSEQ multiplex PCR; TCRdb has only the in-frame clones, and not every one. The table records fewer than 300,000 clones, about 89% of them present only once. Material: peripheral blood. The receptor set was obtained from a middle-aged man who had recovered from COVID-19.

Worth noting for this clone: Because it lacks the conserved phenylalanine or tryptophan at the end, this CDR3 is likely a read error. Because the CDR3's place on the DNA is in doubt, the DNA is left out and the CDR3 is given as listed by TCRdb. This chain connects TRBV27 to TRBJ2-7; the table's D call, TRBD2, has no DNA check behind it. The CDR3 numbers 12 amino acids, ends counted. Germline CDR1 reads MNHEY; CDR2 reads SMNVEV (reference sequence). CDR3 sequence reads: CATYCLVLAETG.

This chain uses TRBV24-1 with TRBJ1-4; tentative D call: TRBD1 (5 bases). The V end was cut by 7 bases, the J end by 4 bases, with 24 bases between. This CDR3 has 18 residues. Germline lookup yields CDR1 KGHDR and CDR2 SFDVKD. CDR3 DNA sequence: TGTGCCACCAGGCGTAAAATCCTCCCGGCAGGGCATAATGAAAAACTGTTTTTT. Protein sequence: CATRRKILPAGHNEKLFF.

The chain couples TRBV11-2 to TRBJ2-7; weak D call: TRBD2 (6 bases). CDR1 SGHAT and CDR2 FQNNGV come from the germline V gene. The CDR3 covers 15 residues. V lost 2 bases and J 4 bases, leaving 15 bases between the germline ends. The CDR3 nucleotides are TGTGCCAGCAGCTTAATTGGTCGGGGACTTTACGAGCAGTACTTC. Its translation is CASSLIGRGLYEQYF.

This chain links TRBV6-6 with TRBJ2-5; D is unresolved. Per germline, CDR1 MNHNY and CDR2 SVGAGI (reference sequence). The CDR3 has 11 residues. Trimming shortened V by 7 bases and J by 5 bases, and 8 bases separated the two germline ends. The CDR3 loop reads CASMLGETQYF. As DNA, the CDR3 is TGTGCCAGCATGCTCGGGGAGACCCAGTACTTC.

This sequence joins TRBV24-1 and TRBJ2-4, with 8 bases lining up with TRBD1. Trimming removed 4 bases from V and 5 bases from J; junction bases left unmatched: 6. CDR3 size: 15 residues. The germline gives CDR1 KGHDR, CDR2 SFDVKD. CDR3 DNA: TGTGCCACCAGTGACGCTGGGACAGGTCAAAACATTCAGTACTTC. Its translation: CATSDAGTGQNIQYF.

V gene TRBV5-1 combines with J gene TRBJ2-2, with unresolved D. Germline V lookup: CDR1 SGHRS, CDR2 YFSETQ. CDR3 length equals 13 residues. V was shortened by 2 bases and J by 4 bases, with 6 bases between the two germline ends. The CDR3 sequence is CASSLSPTGELFF. CDR3 nucleotides: TGCGCCAGCAGCTTAAGCCCCACCGGGGAGCTGTTTTTT.

The chain couples TRBV19 to TRBJ2-1, with 9 bases that match TRBD2. The CDR3 is 15 residues long. V was clipped by 11 bases and J by 4 bases; unmatched bases: 12. The germline V gene has CDR1 LNHDA and CDR2 SQIVND (reference sequence). The CDR3 loop is CASSLTSGPYNEQFF. In nucleotides, the CDR3 is TGTGCCTCCTCTCTTACTAGCGGGCCATACAATGAGCAGTTCTTC.

V gene TRBV4-1 combines with J gene TRBJ1-2; 9 bases agree with TRBD1. The CDR3 has 15 amino acids. The J segment lost 4 bases and the V segment lost 4 bases, leaving 7 bases of the junction unmatched. Germline CDR1 MGHRA, CDR2 YSYEKL. The CDR3 here is CASSRPTGGIYGYTF. In nucleotides, the CDR3 is TGCGCCAGCAGCCGACCGACAGGGGGTATCTATGGCTACACCTTC.